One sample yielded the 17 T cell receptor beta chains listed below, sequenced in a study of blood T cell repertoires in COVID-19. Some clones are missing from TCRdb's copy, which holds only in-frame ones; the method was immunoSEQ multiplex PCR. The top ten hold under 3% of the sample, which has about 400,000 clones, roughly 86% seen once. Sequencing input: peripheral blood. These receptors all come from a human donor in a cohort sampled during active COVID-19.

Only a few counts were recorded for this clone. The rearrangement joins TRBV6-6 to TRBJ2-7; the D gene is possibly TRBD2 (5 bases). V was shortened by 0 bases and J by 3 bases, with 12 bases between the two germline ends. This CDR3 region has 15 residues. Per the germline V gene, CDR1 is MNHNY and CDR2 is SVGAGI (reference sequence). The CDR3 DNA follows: TGTGCCAGCAGTTACTCCCCCTTCGGGGACTACGAGCAGTACTTC. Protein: CASSYSPFGDYEQYF.

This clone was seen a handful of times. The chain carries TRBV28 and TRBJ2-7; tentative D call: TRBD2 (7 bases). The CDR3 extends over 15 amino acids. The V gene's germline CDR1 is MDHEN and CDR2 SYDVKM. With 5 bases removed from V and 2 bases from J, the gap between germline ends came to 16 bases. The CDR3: CASSPRTGGPYEQYF. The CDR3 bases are TGTGCCAGCAGTCCTAGAACCGGGGGGCCCTACGAGCAGTACTTC.

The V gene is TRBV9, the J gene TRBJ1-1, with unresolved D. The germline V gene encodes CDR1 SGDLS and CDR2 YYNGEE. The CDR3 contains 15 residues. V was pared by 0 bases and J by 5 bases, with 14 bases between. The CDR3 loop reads CASSVDITGETEAFF. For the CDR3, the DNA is TGTGCCAGCAGCGTAGACATTACGGGAGAAACTGAAGCTTTCTTT. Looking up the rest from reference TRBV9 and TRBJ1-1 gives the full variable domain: DSGVTQTPKHLITATGQRVTLRCSPRSGDLSVYWYQQSLDQGLQFLIQYYNGEERAKGNILERFSAQQFPDLHSELNLSSLELGDSALYFCASSVDITGETEAFFGQGTRLTVV.

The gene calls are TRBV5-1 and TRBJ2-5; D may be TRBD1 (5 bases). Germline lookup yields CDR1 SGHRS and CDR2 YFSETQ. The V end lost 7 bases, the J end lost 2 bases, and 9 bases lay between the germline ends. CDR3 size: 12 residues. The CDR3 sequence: CASGRQQETQYF. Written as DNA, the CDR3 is TGCGCCAGCGGTCGACAGCAAGAGACCCAGTACTTC. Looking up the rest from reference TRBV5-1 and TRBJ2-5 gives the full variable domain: KAGVTQTPRYLIKTRGQQVTLSCSPISGHRSVSWYQQTPGQGLQFLFEYFSETQRNKGNFPGRFSGRQFSNSRSEMNVSTLELGDSALYLCASGRQQETQYFGPGTRLLVL.

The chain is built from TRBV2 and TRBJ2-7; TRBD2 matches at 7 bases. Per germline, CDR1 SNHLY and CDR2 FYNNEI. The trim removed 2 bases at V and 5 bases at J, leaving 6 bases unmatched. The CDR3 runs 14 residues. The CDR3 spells CASSEPTGGHEQYF. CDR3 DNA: TGTGCCAGCAGTGAACCTACGGGAGGCCACGAGCAGTACTTC.

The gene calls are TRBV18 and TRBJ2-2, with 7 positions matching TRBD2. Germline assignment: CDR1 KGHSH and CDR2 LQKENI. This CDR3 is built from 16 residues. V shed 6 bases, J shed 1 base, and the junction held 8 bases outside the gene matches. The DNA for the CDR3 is TGTGCCAGCTCCCCCAACCTAGCGGTGAACACCGGGGAGCTGTTTTTT. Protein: CASSPNLAVNTGELFF. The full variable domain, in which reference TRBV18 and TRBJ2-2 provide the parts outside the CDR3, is NAGVMQNPRHLVRRRGQEARLRCSPMKGHSHVYWYRQLPEEGLKFMVYLQKENIIDESGMPKERFSAEFPKEGPSILRIQQVVRGDSAAYFCASSPNLAVNTGELFFGEGSRLTVL.

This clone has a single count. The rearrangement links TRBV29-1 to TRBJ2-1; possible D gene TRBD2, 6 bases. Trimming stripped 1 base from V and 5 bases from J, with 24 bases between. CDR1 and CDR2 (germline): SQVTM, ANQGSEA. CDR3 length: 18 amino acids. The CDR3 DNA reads TGCAGCGTTGAAGTAGGGTACCCCGGGACTTACGCTGACAATGAGCAGTTCTTC. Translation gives CSVEVGYPGTYADNEQFF.

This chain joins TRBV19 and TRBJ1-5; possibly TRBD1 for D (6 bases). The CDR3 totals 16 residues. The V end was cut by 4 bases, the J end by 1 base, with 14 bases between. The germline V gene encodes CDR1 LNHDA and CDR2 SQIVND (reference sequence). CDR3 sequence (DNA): TGTGCCAGTAGTAGAGACAGGCCGAGAAGCAATCAGCCCCAGCATTTT. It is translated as CASSRDRPRSNQPQHF.

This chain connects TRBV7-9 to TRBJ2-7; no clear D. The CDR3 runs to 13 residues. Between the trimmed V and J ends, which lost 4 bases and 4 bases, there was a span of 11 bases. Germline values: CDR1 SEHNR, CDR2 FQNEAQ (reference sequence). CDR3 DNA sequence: TGTGCCAGCAGCTCCGCCGTCGGGTACGAGCAGTACTTC. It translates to CASSSAVGYEQYF.

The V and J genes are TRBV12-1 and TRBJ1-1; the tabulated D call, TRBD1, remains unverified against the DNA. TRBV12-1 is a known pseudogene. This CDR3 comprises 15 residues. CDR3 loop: CASSLLTGRNTEAFF. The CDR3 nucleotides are TGTGCCAGCAGCTTACTGACAGGGAGGAACACTGAAGCTTTCTTT.

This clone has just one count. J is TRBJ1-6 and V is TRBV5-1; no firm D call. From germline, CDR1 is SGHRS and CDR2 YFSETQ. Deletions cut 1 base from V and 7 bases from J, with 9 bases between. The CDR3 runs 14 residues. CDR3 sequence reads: CASSLQDRNSPLHF. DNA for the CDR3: TGCGCCAGCAGCTTGCAGGATCGGAATTCACCCCTCCACTTT. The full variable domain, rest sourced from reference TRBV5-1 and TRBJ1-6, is KAGVTQTPRYLIKTRGQQVTLSCSPISGHRSVSWYQQTPGQGLQFLFEYFSETQRNKGNFPGRFSGRQFSNSRSEMNVSTLELGDSALYLCASSLQDRNSPLHFGNGTRLTVT.

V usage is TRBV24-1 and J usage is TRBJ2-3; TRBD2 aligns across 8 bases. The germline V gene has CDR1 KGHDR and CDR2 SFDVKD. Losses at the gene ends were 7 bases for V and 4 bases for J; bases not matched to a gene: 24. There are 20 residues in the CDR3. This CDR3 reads CATSGIDSTGGRSMADTQYF. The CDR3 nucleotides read TGTGCCACCAGCGGGATCGATTCGACTGGCGGGAGGTCCATGGCAGATACGCAGTATTTT.

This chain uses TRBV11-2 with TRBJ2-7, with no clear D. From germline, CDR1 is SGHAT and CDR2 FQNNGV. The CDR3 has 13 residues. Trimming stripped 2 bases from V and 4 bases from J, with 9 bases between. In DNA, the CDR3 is TGTGCCAGCAGCTTAACACGATTTTACGAGCAGTACTTC. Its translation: CASSLTRFYEQYF.

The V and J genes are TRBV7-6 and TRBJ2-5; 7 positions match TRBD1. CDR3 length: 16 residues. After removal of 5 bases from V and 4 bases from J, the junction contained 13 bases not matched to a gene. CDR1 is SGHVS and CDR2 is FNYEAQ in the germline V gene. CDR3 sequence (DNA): TGTGCCAGCAGCCCACGTATTCGGGACAGCGGAGAGACCCAGTACTTC. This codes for CASSPRIRDSGETQYF.

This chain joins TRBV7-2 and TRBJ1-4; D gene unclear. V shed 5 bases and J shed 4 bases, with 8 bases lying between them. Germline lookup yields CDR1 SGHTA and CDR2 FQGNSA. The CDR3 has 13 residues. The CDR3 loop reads CASSAYSNEKLFF. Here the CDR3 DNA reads TGTGCCAGCAGCGCCTACAGTAATGAAAAACTGTTTTTT.

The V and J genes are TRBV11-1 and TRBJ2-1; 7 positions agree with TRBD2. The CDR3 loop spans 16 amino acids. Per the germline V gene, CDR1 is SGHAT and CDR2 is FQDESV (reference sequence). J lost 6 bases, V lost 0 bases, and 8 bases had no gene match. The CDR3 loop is CASSLALASGANEQFF. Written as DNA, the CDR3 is TGTGCCAGCAGCTTAGCGCTGGCTAGCGGAGCCAATGAGCAGTTCTTC. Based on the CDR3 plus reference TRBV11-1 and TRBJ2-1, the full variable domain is EAEVAQSPRYKITEKSQAVAFWCDPISGHATLYWYRQILGQGPELLVQFQDESVVDDSQLPKDRFSAERLKGVDSTLKIQPAELGDSAMYLCASSLALASGANEQFFGPGTRLTVL.

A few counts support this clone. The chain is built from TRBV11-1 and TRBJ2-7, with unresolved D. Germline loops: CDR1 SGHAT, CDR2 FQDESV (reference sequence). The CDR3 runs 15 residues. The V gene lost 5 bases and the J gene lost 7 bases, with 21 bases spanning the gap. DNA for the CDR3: TGTGCCAGCAGCCCCCTGGCTGCCATTGGTTTTGAGCAGTACTTC. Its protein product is CASSPLAAIGFEQYF.